This TCR beta chain stems from a study of blood T cells in healthy people across ages. Then a second PCR, running roughly 7 to 12 cycles, was carried out with a sample-barcoded 5' primer and a J-beta primer mix. MiXCR, run by TCRdb on the 5' RACE reads, gives a single entry per CDR3 protein. Here the sample spans some 1.4 million distinct CDR3 sequences, approximately 40% being singletons. This clonotype showed up just a few times. Its target is unknown. Each sample used at least 7 million PBMCs. CDR1 and CDR2 from the germline V gene are ENHRY and SYGVKD. This CDR3 contains 14 residues. Deletions cut 10 bases from V and 0 bases from J, with 13 bases between. The study's findings and limits: Long-lived donors carried more naive CD4+ cells and greater diversity than aged donors.

The sample was blood. The chain employs TRBV10-3 and TRBJ2-1; D is unclear. The TCR originated in a woman under 30 in good health. CDR3 loop: CATTDGLSYNEQFF. CDR3 coding DNA: TGTGCCACCACGGACGGGCTCTCCTACAATGAGCAGTTCTTC.